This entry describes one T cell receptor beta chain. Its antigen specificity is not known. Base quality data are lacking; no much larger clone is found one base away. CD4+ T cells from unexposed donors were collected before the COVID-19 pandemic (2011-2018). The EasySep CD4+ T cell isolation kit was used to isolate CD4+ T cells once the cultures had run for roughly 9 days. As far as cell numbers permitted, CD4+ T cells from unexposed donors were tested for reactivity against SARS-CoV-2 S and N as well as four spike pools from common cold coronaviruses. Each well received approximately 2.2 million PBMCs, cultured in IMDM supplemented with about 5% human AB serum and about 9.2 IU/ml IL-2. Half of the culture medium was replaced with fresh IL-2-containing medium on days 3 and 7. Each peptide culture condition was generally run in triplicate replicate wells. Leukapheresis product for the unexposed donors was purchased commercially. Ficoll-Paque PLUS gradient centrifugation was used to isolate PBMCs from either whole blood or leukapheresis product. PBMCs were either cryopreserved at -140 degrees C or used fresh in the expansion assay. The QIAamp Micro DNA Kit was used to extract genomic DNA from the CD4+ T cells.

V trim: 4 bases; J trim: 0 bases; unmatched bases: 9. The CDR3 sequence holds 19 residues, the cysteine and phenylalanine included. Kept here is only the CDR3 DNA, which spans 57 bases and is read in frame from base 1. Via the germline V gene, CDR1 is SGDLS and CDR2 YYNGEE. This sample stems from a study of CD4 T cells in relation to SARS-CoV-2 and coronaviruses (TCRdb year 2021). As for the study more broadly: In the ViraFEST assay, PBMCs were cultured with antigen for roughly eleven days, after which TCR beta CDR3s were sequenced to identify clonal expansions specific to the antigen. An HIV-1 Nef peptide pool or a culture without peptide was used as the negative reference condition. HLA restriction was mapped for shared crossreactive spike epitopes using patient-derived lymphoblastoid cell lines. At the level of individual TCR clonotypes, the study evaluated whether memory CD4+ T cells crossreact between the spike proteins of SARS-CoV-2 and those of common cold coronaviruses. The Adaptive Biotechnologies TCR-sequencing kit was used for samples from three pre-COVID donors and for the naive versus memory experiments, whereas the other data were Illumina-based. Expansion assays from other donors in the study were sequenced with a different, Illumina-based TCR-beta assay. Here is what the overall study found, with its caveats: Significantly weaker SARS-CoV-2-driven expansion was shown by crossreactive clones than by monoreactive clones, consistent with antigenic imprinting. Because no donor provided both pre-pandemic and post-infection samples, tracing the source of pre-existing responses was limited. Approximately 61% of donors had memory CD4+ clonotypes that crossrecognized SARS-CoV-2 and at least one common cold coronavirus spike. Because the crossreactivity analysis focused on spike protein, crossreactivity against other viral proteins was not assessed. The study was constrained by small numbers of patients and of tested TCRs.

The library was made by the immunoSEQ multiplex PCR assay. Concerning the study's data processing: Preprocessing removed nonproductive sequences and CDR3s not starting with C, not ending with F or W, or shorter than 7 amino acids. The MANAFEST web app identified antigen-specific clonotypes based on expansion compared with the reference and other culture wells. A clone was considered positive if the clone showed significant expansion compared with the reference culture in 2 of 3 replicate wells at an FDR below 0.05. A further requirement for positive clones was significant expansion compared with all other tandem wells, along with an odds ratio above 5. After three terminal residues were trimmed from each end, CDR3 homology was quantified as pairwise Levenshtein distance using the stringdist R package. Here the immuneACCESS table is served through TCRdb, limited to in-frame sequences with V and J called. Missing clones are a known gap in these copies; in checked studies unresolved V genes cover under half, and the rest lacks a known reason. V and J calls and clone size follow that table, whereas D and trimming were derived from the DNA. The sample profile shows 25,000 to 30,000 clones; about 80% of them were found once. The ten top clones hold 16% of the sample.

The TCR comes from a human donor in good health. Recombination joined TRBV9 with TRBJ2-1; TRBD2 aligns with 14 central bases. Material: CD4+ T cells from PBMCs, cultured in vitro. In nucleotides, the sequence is TGTGCCAGCAGCATAGGACTAGCGGGGGGAGCCGGCTCCTACAATGAGCAGTTCTTC. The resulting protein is CASSIGLAGGAGSYNEQFF. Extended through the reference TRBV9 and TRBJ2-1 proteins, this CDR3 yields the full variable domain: DSGVTQTPKHLITATGQRVTLRCSPRSGDLSVYWYQQSLDQGLQFLIQYYNGEERAKGNILERFSAQQFPDLHSELNLSSLELGDSALYFCASSIGLAGGAGSYNEQFFGPGTRLTVL.